This T cell receptor (beta chain) was profiled in a study of cytomegalovirus exposure and HLA in healthy donors. Overall study: An earlier analysis identified fewer than 130 million unique TCR beta sequences in about 179 million T cells.

This clone was counted a single time. The germline gives CDR1 GTSNPN, CDR2 SVGIG (reference sequence). V was cut by 7 bases and J by 10 bases, with 22 bases left in between. The CDR3 length is 14 residues. It was with 60 Vbeta and 13 Jbeta primers that the PCR ran. Libraries were prepared by immunoSEQ multiplex PCR; TCRdb keeps only in-frame clonotypes and omits some of them. Among about 160,000 clones listed, approximately 86% were seen once. The clonotype originates from a woman younger than 30 in good health and CMV-seronegative. Sequencing was carried out using PBMCs. This chain links TRBV30 with TRBJ1-4, with TRBD1 as a possible D gene (6 bases). CDR3 region: CALEGGTRMGKLFF. For the CDR3, the DNA is TGTGCCTTGGAGGGGGGGACGCGAATGGGAAAACTGTTTTTT. Full variable domain (outside the CDR3, taken from reference TRBV30 and TRBJ1-4): SQTIHQWPATLVQPVGSPLSLECTVEGTSNPNLYWYRQAAGRGLQLLFYSVGIGQISSEVPQNLSASRPQDRQFILSSKKLLLSDSGFYLCALEGGTRMGKLFFGSGTQLSVL.